A selection of T cell receptor beta chains follows, all from one sample in a study of radiotherapy plus CTLA-4 blockade in lung cancer. Sequenced by immunoSEQ multiplex PCR; TCRdb stores in-frame clones only, minus some. Among 14,000 to 15,000 clones listed, 72% were seen once. Sequenced here: peripheral blood, sampled from a patient treated with radiotherapy plus ipilimumab. The receptors were gathered from a human donor with non-small cell lung cancer whose response to radiotherapy plus ipilimumab could not be evaluated. The CDR3 runs from the conserved cysteine through the conserved F or W. The D gene is left open where the match is weak. Clone size, where shown, is once, few, many, or a class for clones that have expanded.

D gene: NA
CDR3 length: 12
J gene: TRBJ1-5
V gene: TRBV27
clone size: many
CDR3 DNA: TGTGCCAGCTCCAGCGTTAATCAGCCCCAGCATTTT
CDR3 protein: CASSSVNQPQHF

D gene: TRBD1
CDR3 length: 15
J gene: TRBJ1-1
V gene: TRBV6-4
clone size: few
CDR3 DNA: TGTGCCAGCAGTCGGACAGGGGCGGATTCCTCTGAAGCTTTCTTT
CDR3 protein: CASSRTGADSSEAFF

D gene: TRBD1
CDR3 length: 14
J gene: TRBJ1-3
V gene: TRBV7-9
clone size: NA
CDR3 DNA: TGTGCCAGCAGCTCGGACAGGCCAGGAAACACCATATATTTT
CDR3 protein: CASSSDRPGNTIYF

D gene: NA
CDR3 length: 16
J gene: TRBJ2-1
V gene: TRBV10-3
clone size: few
CDR3 DNA: TGTGCCATCAGTGTCGGCGGGGCCGAGGGACTTAATGAGCAGTTCTTC
CDR3 protein: CAISVGGAEGLNEQFF

D gene: NA
CDR3 length: 12
J gene: TRBJ2-2
V gene: TRBV10-1
clone size: few
CDR3 DNA: TGCGCGACAGCAGGGGATACCGGGGAGCTGTTTTTT
CDR3 protein: CATAGDTGELFF

D gene: TRBD1
CDR3 length: 14
J gene: TRBJ1-2
V gene: TRBV5-5
clone size: NA
CDR3 DNA: TGTGCCAGCAGCCCTGGGACAGGGAACAATGCCTACACCTTC
CDR3 protein: CASSPGTGNNAYTF

D gene: NA
CDR3 length: 13
J gene: TRBJ1-6
V gene: TRBV30
clone size: NA
CDR3 DNA: TGTGCCTGGAGTCCCTCTGCGAATTCACCCCTCCACTTT
CDR3 protein: CAWSPSANSPLHF

D gene: NA
CDR3 length: 12
J gene: TRBJ2-7
V gene: TRBV28
clone size: NA
CDR3 DNA: TGTGCCAGCAGTTTACCACCCTACGAGCAGTACTTC
CDR3 protein: CASSLPPYEQYF

D gene: TRBD1
CDR3 length: 19
J gene: TRBJ1-1
V gene: TRBV6-9
clone size: NA
CDR3 DNA: TGTGCCAGCAGCAAAGCCAAGGGACAGGCGTTTACCGAGAACACTGAAGCTTTCTTT
CDR3 protein: CASSKAKGQAFTENTEAFF

D gene: TRBD2
CDR3 length: 17
J gene: TRBJ2-3
V gene: TRBV5-1
clone size: NA
CDR3 DNA: TGCGCCAGCAGCCCGGGACTAGCGGGGGGGCCGACAGATACGCAGTATTTT
CDR3 protein: CASSPGLAGGPTDTQYF

D gene: TRBD2
CDR3 length: 12
J gene: TRBJ2-5
V gene: TRBV2
clone size: NA
CDR3 DNA: TGTGCCAGCACGGTCGGGGGGGAGACCCAGTACTTC
CDR3 protein: CASTVGGETQYF

D gene: NA
CDR3 length: 14
J gene: TRBJ1-2
V gene: TRBV29-1
clone size: NA
CDR3 DNA: TGCAGCTATAGCACCCTGATCGGATCGGGTGGCTACACCTTC
CDR3 protein: CSYSTLIGSGGYTF

D gene: NA
CDR3 length: 13
J gene: TRBJ1-1
V gene: TRBV19
clone size: few
CDR3 DNA: TGTGCCAGTACTCGAGACAGCCCGGGTAACGCTTTCTTT
CDR3 protein: CASTRDSPGNAFF

D gene: NA
CDR3 length: 15
J gene: TRBJ2-1
V gene: TRBV6-1
clone size: NA
CDR3 DNA: TGTGCCAGCACCGCGGGGGCCCTTAGGGCCAATGAGCAGTTCTTC
CDR3 protein: CASTAGALRANEQFF

D gene: NA
CDR3 length: 14
J gene: TRBJ2-3
V gene: TRBV19
clone size: NA
CDR3 DNA: TGTGCCAGTAGTATTTCAAGCAGGGAAGATACGCAGTATTTT
CDR3 protein: CASSISSREDTQYF

D gene: NA
CDR3 length: 17
J gene: TRBJ1-2
V gene: TRBV5-5
clone size: few
CDR3 DNA: TGTGCCAGCAGCTTTCGGATCGGGGTAGGGTGGAACTATGGCTACACCTTC
CDR3 protein: CASSFRIGVGWNYGYTF

D gene: TRBD1
CDR3 length: 15
J gene: TRBJ1-2
V gene: TRBV5-5
clone size: NA
CDR3 DNA: TGTGCCAGCAGCTGGGGACAGGGAGCTAACTATGGCTACACCTTC
CDR3 protein: CASSWGQGANYGYTF

D gene: NA
CDR3 length: 14
J gene: TRBJ2-7
V gene: TRBV11-2
clone size: few
CDR3 DNA: TGTGCCAGCGCGGGCGCGCTGAGCTCCTACGAGCAGTACTTC
CDR3 protein: CASAGALSSYEQYF

D gene: TRBD1
CDR3 length: 15
J gene: TRBJ1-4
V gene: TRBV4-1
clone size: NA
CDR3 DNA: TGCGCCAGCAGCCATGGAGACAGGGTGGATGAAAAACTGTTTTTT
CDR3 protein: CASSHGDRVDEKLFF

D gene: NA
CDR3 length: 18
J gene: TRBJ1-5
V gene: TRBV7-2
clone size: NA
CDR3 DNA: TGTGCCAGCAGCTTTAGTGCTCCAGGGGAAGTGAGCAATCAGCCCCAGCATTTT
CDR3 protein: CASSFSAPGEVSNQPQHF

D gene: NA
CDR3 length: 11
J gene: TRBJ2-7
V gene: TRBV29-1
clone size: NA
CDR3 DNA: TGCAGCGTTGAAAGCCCCTACGAGCAGTACTTC
CDR3 protein: CSVESPYEQYF

D gene: TRBD1
CDR3 length: 13
J gene: TRBJ2-7
V gene: TRBV2
clone size: NA
CDR3 DNA: TGTGCCAGCAGTGGGACAGGGTTTGACGAGCAGTACTTC
CDR3 protein: CASSGTGFDEQYF

D gene: NA
CDR3 length: 13
J gene: TRBJ2-3
V gene: TRBV6-1
clone size: NA
CDR3 DNA: TGTGCCAGCAGTGACCCGTACACAGATACGCAGTATTTT
CDR3 protein: CASSDPYTDTQYF

D gene: NA
CDR3 length: 16
J gene: TRBJ2-4
V gene: TRBV7-2
clone size: NA
CDR3 DNA: TGTGCCAGCAGCTTAAAGGTGCCCGAGGGCAAAAACATTCAGTACTTC
CDR3 protein: CASSLKVPEGKNIQYF

D gene: NA
CDR3 length: 16
J gene: TRBJ2-7
V gene: TRBV10-2
clone size: NA
CDR3 DNA: TGCGCCAGCAGTGAGTCGAGAGGGGGAAGCTCCTACGAGCAGTACTTC
CDR3 protein: CASSESRGGSSYEQYF

D gene: NA
CDR3 length: 13
J gene: TRBJ1-1
V gene: TRBV30
clone size: NA
CDR3 DNA: TGTGCCTGGATTAAGGAGGTGAACACTGAAGCTTTCTTT
CDR3 protein: CAWIKEVNTEAFF

D gene: NA
CDR3 length: 14
J gene: TRBJ1-5
V gene: TRBV6-1
clone size: few
CDR3 DNA: TGTGCCAGCAGTGAAGGACAGGCCGCTGAGCCCCAGCATTTT
CDR3 protein: CASSEGQAAEPQHF

D gene: TRBD1
CDR3 length: 14
J gene: TRBJ1-1
V gene: TRBV5-1
clone size: NA
CDR3 DNA: TGCGCCAGCAGCTACGGACAGGGGAACCCTGAAGCTTTCTTT
CDR3 protein: CASSYGQGNPEAFF

D gene: NA
CDR3 length: 13
J gene: TRBJ2-1
V gene: TRBV9
clone size: NA
CDR3 DNA: TGTGCCAGCAGCGCCGGTGGGGGCGGCAAAGGGATCTTC
CDR3 protein: CASSAGGGGKGIF

D gene: NA
CDR3 length: 11
J gene: TRBJ2-3
V gene: TRBV2
clone size: NA
CDR3 DNA: TGTGCCAGCACGGGAGCGGATACGCAGTATTTT
CDR3 protein: CASTGADTQYF

D gene: TRBD1
CDR3 length: 14
J gene: TRBJ1-6
V gene: TRBV7-3
clone size: NA
CDR3 DNA: TGTGCCAGCAGTCCCGGGACAGGGGGCTCACCCCTCCACTTT
CDR3 protein: CASSPGTGGSPLHF

D gene: TRBD1
CDR3 length: 15
J gene: TRBJ1-1
V gene: TRBV4-1
clone size: NA
CDR3 DNA: TGCGCCAGCAGCCACCAGGGACAGGGAAGCACTGAAGCTTTCTTT
CDR3 protein: CASSHQGQGSTEAFF

D gene: NA
CDR3 length: 16
J gene: TRBJ1-2
V gene: TRBV7-9
clone size: NA
CDR3 DNA: TGTGCCAGCAGCTTAGCTTGGGCAGGGCATAACTATGGCTACACCTTC
CDR3 protein: CASSLAWAGHNYGYTF

D gene: TRBD2
CDR3 length: 16
J gene: TRBJ2-7
V gene: TRBV5-4
clone size: NA
CDR3 DNA: TGTGCCAGCAGCCGGGGGGGGACTAGCGGGGGGTACGAGCAGTACTTC
CDR3 protein: CASSRGGTSGGYEQYF

D gene: NA
CDR3 length: 13
J gene: TRBJ1-2
V gene: TRBV7-2
clone size: NA
CDR3 DNA: TGTGCCAGCAGCTCCCCAGGGATCTATGGCTACACCTTC
CDR3 protein: CASSSPGIYGYTF

D gene: TRBD1
CDR3 length: 16
J gene: TRBJ2-3
V gene: TRBV28
clone size: NA
CDR3 DNA: TGTGCCAGCAGAGTTCCTGAGGGACAGGGAGGAGATACGCAGTATTTT
CDR3 protein: CASRVPEGQGGDTQYF

D gene: TRBD1
CDR3 length: 15
J gene: TRBJ1-1
V gene: TRBV5-1
clone size: NA
CDR3 DNA: TGCGCCAGCAGTTATACAGGGGGCGCTGGGTCTACGGCTTTCTTT
CDR3 protein: CASSYTGGAGSTAFF

D gene: NA
CDR3 length: 15
J gene: TRBJ2-3
V gene: TRBV4-3
clone size: NA
CDR3 DNA: TGCGCCAGCAGACGCTCGGAGTTGGGGGGAGATACGCAGTATTTT
CDR3 protein: CASRRSELGGDTQYF

D gene: TRBD2
CDR3 length: 14
J gene: TRBJ2-7
V gene: TRBV2
clone size: NA
CDR3 DNA: TGTGCCAGCAGAGTACTAGCGACCTCCTACGAGCAGTACTTC
CDR3 protein: CASRVLATSYEQYF

D gene: NA
CDR3 length: 11
J gene: TRBJ2-7
V gene: TRBV2
clone size: NA
CDR3 DNA: TGTGCCAGCAGCACAGGGTACGAGCAGTACTTC
CDR3 protein: CASSTGYEQYF

D gene: TRBD2
CDR3 length: 17
J gene: TRBJ2-3
V gene: TRBV7-2
clone size: NA
CDR3 DNA: TGTGCCAGCAGCTTGCTGGGACTAGCGGGGAACACAGATACGCAGTATTTT
CDR3 protein: CASSLLGLAGNTDTQYF